These T cell receptor beta chains were read from a single sample in a study of blood T cell repertoires in COVID-19. Generated by immunoSEQ multiplex PCR, the TCRdb table keeps only in-frame clones and is missing some. The profile covers 100,000 to 150,000 clones, with roughly 87% appearing a single time and just over 6.5% taken by the ten largest. Sample: peripheral blood. The receptors were gathered from an elderly man with active or convalescent COVID-19. Each CDR3 is given with its conserved first and last residue. The order of the fields is clone size, D gene, J gene, V gene, CDR3 DNA, CDR3 protein. D genes are given only for firm matches. A row's size may be missing; if present it is once, few, many or a size class.

size: once; D: TRBD1; J: TRBJ1-4; V: TRBV19; DNA: TGTGCCAGTAACAGGGGGCTCAATGAAAAACTGTTTTTT; CDR3: CASNRGLNEKLFF
size: NA; D: NA; J: TRBJ2-5; V: TRBV21-1; DNA: TGTGCCAGCAGCAAAGAATTATATCGACAGGGGCGGGTTGAGACCCAGTACTTC; CDR3: CASSKELYRQGRVETQYF
size: NA; D: TRBD2; J: TRBJ2-1; V: TRBV11-2; DNA: TGTGCCAGCAGACCTTGGGGGGGCTCCTACAATGAGCAGTTCTTC; CDR3: CASRPWGGSYNEQFF
size: NA; D: TRBD1; J: TRBJ2-7; V: TRBV19; DNA: TGTGCCAGTAGTAAAGGACAGGGGGCGATTTACGAGCAGTACTTC; CDR3: CASSKGQGAIYEQYF
size: few; D: NA; J: TRBJ2-1; V: TRBV3-1/TRBV3-2; DNA: TGTGCCAGCAGCCAGAGGGCGGGTGACAATGAGCAGTTCTTC; CDR3: CASSQRAGDNEQFF
size: NA; D: NA; J: TRBJ2-3; V: TRBV7-8; DNA: TGTGCCAGCAGCCCCCGACCCCGCGGGACTTCCCCTCCAGATACGCAGTATTTT; CDR3: CASSPRPRGTSPPDTQYF
size: few; D: NA; J: TRBJ2-7; V: TRBV9; DNA: TGTGCCAGCAGCGTAATGGGACTTAGAGACTCCCGCGAGCAGTACTTC; CDR3: CASSVMGLRDSREQYF
size: NA; D: NA; J: TRBJ2-1; V: TRBV5-5; DNA: TGTGCCAGCAGCACGGTGGTGGTGGGGGGTGAGCAGTTCTTC; CDR3: CASSTVVVGGEQFF
size: NA; D: TRBD1; J: TRBJ1-1; V: TRBV16; DNA: TGTGCCAGCAGCCAACCCCAGGACAGGGAACTTCGAGAAGCTTTCTTT; CDR3: CASSQPQDRELREAFF
size: NA; D: NA; J: TRBJ1-6; V: TRBV20-1; DNA: TGCAGTGCCAGTGCCGGGTCTAACTATAATTCACCCCTCCACTTT; CDR3: CSASAGSNYNSPLHF
size: NA; D: TRBD1; J: TRBJ1-5; V: TRBV6-5; DNA: TGTGCCAGCAGGGGACAGGGGAGGAATCAGCCCCAGCATTTT; CDR3: CASRGQGRNQPQHF
size: NA; D: NA; J: TRBJ1-4; V: TRBV29-1; DNA: TGCAGCGTTGAGATGCGTGGAGATAATGAAAAACTGTTTTTT; CDR3: CSVEMRGDNEKLFF
size: NA; D: TRBD2; J: TRBJ2-2; V: TRBV7-2; DNA: TGTGCCAGCAGCCCGGGGCTGGAGGCGGGGGGGCGAGGGGAGCTGTTTTTT; CDR3: CASSPGLEAGGRGELFF
size: NA; D: NA; J: TRBJ1-5; V: TRBV5-1; DNA: TGCGCCAGCAGCTTGGCCGGGGGTAGTAGCAATCAGCCCCAGCATTTT; CDR3: CASSLAGGSSNQPQHF
size: NA; D: NA; J: TRBJ2-7; V: TRBV19; DNA: TGTGCCAGTAGTAGTGCGGGTGGAAACTACGAGCAGTACTTC; CDR3: CASSSAGGNYEQYF
size: NA; D: NA; J: TRBJ2-3; V: TRBV7-2; DNA: TGTGCCAGCAGCTTAACACAGGGAGTAACAGATACGCAGTATTTT; CDR3: CASSLTQGVTDTQYF